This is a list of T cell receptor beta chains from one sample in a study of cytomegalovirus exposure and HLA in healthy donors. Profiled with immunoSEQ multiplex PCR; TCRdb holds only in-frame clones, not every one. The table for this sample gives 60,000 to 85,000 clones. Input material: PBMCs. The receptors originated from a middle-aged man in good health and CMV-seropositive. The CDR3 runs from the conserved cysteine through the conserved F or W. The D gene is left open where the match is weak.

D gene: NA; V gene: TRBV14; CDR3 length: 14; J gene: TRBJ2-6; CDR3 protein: CASSQASGANVLTF; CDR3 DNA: TGTGCCAGCAGCCAGGCTAGTGGGGCCAACGTCCTGACTTTC
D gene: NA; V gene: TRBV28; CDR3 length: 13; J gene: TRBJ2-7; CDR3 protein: CASSSPWSYEQYF; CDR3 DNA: TGTGCCAGCAGTTCCCCCTGGAGCTACGAGCAGTACTTC
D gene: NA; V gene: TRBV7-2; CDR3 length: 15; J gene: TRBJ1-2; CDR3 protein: CASSFISQANYGYTF; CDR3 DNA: TGTGCCAGCAGCTTTATTAGCCAAGCTAACTATGGCTACACCTTC
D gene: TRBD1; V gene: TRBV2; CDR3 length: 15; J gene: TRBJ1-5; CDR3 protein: CASQGTGSYNQPQHF; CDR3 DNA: TGTGCCAGCCAAGGGACAGGGTCCTACAATCAGCCCCAGCATTTT
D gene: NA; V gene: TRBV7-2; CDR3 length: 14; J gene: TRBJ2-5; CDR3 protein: CASPSPGASETQYF; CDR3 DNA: TGTGCCAGCCCCTCGCCAGGGGCCTCGGAGACCCAGTACTTC
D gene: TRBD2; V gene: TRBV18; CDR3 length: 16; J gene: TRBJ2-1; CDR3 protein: CASSGLAGGPVNEQFF; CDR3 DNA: TGTGCCAGCTCCGGACTAGCGGGAGGGCCGGTCAATGAGCAGTTCTTC
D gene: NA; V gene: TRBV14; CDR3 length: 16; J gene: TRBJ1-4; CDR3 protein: CASSQGRLRGGEKLFF; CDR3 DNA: TGTGCCAGCAGCCAGGGTCGCCTTCGGGGTGGTGAAAAACTGTTTTTT
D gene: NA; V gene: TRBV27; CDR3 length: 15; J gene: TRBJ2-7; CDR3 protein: CASRRSREGSYEQYF; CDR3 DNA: TGTGCCAGCAGGAGGTCCAGGGAAGGGTCCTACGAGCAGTACTTC
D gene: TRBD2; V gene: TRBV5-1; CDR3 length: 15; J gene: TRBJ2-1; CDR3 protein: CASSSASGGYNEQFF; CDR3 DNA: TGCGCCAGCAGCTCCGCTAGCGGGGGCTACAATGAGCAGTTCTTC
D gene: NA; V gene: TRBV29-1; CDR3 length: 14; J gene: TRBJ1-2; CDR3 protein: CSAPALGTNYGYTF; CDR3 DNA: TGCAGCGCCCCTGCCCTAGGTACTAACTATGGCTACACCTTC
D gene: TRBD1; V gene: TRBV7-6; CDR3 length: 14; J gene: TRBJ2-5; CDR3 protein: CASSSGTGGETQYF; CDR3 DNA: TGTGCCAGCAGCTCCGGGACAGGGGGGGAGACCCAGTACTTC